These T cell receptor beta chains were read from a single sample in a study of blood T cell repertoires in COVID-19. Here immunoSEQ multiplex PCR was the method, and the copy in TCRdb shows in-frame clones only, minus some. Altogether roughly 230,000 clones are present, roughly 90% being singletons, with the ten largest covering approximately 2.1%. Sequenced input: peripheral blood. These receptors came from a woman aged 55-69 years with COVID-19, enrolled during active disease. Each CDR3 is given with its conserved first and last residue. Fields, in order: J gene, V gene, D gene, CDR3 protein, CDR3 DNA. The D gene is left open where the match is weak.

TRBJ1-6,TRBV5-4,NA,CASSLSGSGSYNSPLHF,TGTGCCAGCAGCTTGAGTGGCAGCGGCTCCTATAATTCACCCCTCCACTTT
TRBJ2-4,TRBV27,TRBD1,CASSPLTGGEYPKNIQYF,TGTGCCAGCAGTCCCCTGACAGGGGGCGAATATCCCAAAAACATTCAGTACTTC
TRBJ1-5,TRBV19,TRBD1,CASSAERQGYQPQHF,TGTGCCAGTAGTGCCGAGAGACAGGGCTATCAGCCCCAGCATTTT
TRBJ1-1,TRBV29-1,NA,CSVAKGGDTEAFF,TGCAGCGTTGCGAAAGGGGGGGACACTGAAGCTTTCTTT
TRBJ1-4,TRBV7-9,NA,CASSPDWGPREKLFF,TGTGCCAGCAGCCCAGACTGGGGGCCGAGAGAAAAACTGTTTTTT
TRBJ2-6,TRBV10-3,NA,CAIKKRKEAGANVLTF,TGTGCCATCAAGAAGAGAAAAGAAGCTGGGGCCAACGTCCTGACTTTC
TRBJ1-6,TRBV7-3,TRBD1,CASSAGQYNSPLHF,TGTGCCAGCAGCGCGGGACAGTATAATTCACCCCTCCACTTT
TRBJ1-1,TRBV5-6,NA,CASSWDSQNTEAFF,TGTGCCAGCAGCTGGGACTCCCAGAACACTGAAGCTTTCTTT
TRBJ1-1,TRBV4-2,NA,CASSQDAVNTEAFF,TGTGCCAGCAGCCAAGACGCGGTGAATACTGAAGCTTTCTTT
TRBJ2-3,TRBV11-1,NA,CASSLGSHQGTQYF,TGTGCCAGCAGCTTAGGGTCCCACCAGGGTACGCAGTATTTT